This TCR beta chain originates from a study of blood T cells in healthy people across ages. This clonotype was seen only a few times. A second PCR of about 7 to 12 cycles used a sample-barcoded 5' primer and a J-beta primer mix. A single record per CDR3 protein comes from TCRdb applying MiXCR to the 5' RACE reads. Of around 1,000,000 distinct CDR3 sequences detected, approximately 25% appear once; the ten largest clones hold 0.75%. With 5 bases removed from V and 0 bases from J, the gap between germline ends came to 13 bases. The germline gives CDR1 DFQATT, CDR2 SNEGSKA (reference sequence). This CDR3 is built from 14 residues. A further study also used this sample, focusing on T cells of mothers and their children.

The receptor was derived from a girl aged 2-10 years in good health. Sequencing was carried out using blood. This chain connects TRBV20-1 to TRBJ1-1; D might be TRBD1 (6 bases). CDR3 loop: CSARRDTLNTEAFF. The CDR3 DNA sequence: TGCAGTGCTCGCCGGGACACACTGAACACTGAAGCTTTCTTT.